What follows are 4 T cell receptor beta chains derived from one specimen sequenced in a study of blood T cell repertoires in COVID-19. Measured with immunoSEQ multiplex PCR; TCRdb has only the in-frame clones, and not every one. This sample has some 230,000 clones, with roughly four fifths found just once. The sequenced material came from peripheral blood. The origin of the receptors is a woman in her forties or fifties with acute or convalescent COVID-19.

CDR3 in DNA: TGTGCCAGCAGTTACTCGAGTGAGCAGTTCTTC. It yields the protein CASSYSSEQFF. J is TRBJ2-1 and V is TRBV6-6; no reliable D call. The germline V gene encodes CDR1 MNHNY and CDR2 SVGAGI (reference sequence). Trimming shortened V by 0 bases and J by 9 bases, and 3 bases separated the two germline ends. The CDR3 is 11 amino acids.

The chain has TRBV2 and TRBJ2-3; 9 bases map to TRBD1. The germline V gene encodes CDR1 SNHLY and CDR2 FYNNEI. V shed 4 bases and J 4 bases; nucleotides not matched to a gene: 3. CDR3 length: 14 residues. The CDR3 protein is CASSGDRAADTQYF. In nucleotides, the CDR3 is TGTGCCAGCAGTGGGGACAGGGCGGCAGATACGCAGTATTTT.

The chain recombines TRBV4-2 with TRBJ1-1; 9 nucleotides agree with TRBD1. The CDR3 contains 17 residues. Looked up from germline, CDR1 is LGHNA and CDR2 is YNFKEQ. The V gene end was trimmed by 0 bases and the J gene end by 6 bases; junction bases not matched to a gene: 11. CDR3 nucleotides: TGTGCCAGCAGCCAAGATCTGAGACAGGGGGAGGTCGCTGAAGCTTTCTTT. Residues: CASSQDLRQGEVAEAFF.

CDR3 DNA: TGTGCCAGCAGCTTAGTTGTGGGAGTCATTCTCCAGCAGTACTTC. It specifies CASSLVVGVILQQYF. V is TRBV11-2 and J is TRBJ2-7; TRBD2 might be the D (5 bases). V lost 1 base and J 8 bases, leaving 18 bases between the germline ends. This CDR3 is 15 amino acids long. CDR1 is SGHAT, CDR2 FQNNGV, per germline.